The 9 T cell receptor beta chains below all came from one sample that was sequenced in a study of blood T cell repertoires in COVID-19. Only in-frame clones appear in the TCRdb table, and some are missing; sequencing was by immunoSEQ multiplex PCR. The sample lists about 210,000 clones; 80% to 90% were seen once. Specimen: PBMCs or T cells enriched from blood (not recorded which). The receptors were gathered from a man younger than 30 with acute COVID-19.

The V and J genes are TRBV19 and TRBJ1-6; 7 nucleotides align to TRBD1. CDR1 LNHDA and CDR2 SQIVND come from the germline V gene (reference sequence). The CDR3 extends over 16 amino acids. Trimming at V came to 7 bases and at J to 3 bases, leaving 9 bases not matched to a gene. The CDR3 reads CASTGWDSNYNSPLHF. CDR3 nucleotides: TGTGCCAGTACGGGGTGGGACAGCAACTATAATTCACCCCTCCACTTT.

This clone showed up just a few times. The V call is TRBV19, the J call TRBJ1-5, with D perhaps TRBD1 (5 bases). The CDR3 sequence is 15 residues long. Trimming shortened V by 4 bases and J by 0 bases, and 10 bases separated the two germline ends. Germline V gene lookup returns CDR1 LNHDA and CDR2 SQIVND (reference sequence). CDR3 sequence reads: CASSRTHYSNQPQHF. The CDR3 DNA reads TGTGCCAGTAGTAGGACACATTATAGCAATCAGCCCCAGCATTTT.

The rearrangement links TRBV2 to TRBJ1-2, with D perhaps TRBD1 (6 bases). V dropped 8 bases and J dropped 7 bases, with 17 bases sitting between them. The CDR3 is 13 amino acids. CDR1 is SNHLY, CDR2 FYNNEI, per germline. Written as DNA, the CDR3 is TGTGCCAGCGAAAGGGGTACAGGGTCTGGCTACACCTTC. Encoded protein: CASERGTGSGYTF. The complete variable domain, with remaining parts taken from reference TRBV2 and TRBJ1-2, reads EPEVTQTPSHQVTQMGQEVILRCVPISNHLYFYWYRQILGQKVEFLVSFYNNEISEKSEIFDDQFSVERPDGSNFTLKIRSTKLEDSAMYFCASERGTGSGYTFGSGTRLTVV.

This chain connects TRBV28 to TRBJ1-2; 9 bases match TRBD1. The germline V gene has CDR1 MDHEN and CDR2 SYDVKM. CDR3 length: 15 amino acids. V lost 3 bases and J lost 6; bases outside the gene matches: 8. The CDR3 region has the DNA TGTGCCAGCAGTTTTTTGGGACAGGGTATGGATGGCTACACCTTC. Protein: CASSFLGQGMDGYTF.

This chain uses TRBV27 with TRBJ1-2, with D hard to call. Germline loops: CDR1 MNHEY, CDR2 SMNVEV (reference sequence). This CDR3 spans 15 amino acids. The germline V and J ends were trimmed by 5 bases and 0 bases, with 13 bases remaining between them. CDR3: CASSPLEGTNYGYTF. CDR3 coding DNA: TGTGCCAGCAGTCCCCTCGAGGGAACTAACTATGGCTACACCTTC.

CDR3 in DNA: TGTGCCAGCAGGGCGGGAGTGGACACCGGGGAGCTGTTTTTT. This gives the protein CASRAGVDTGELFF. This rearrangement joins TRBV6-5 to TRBJ2-2, with TRBD2 identical over 7 bases. This CDR3 has 14 amino acids. V was pared by 6 bases and J by 3 bases, with 4 bases of the junction left unmatched. Germline loops: CDR1 MNHEY, CDR2 SVGAGI.

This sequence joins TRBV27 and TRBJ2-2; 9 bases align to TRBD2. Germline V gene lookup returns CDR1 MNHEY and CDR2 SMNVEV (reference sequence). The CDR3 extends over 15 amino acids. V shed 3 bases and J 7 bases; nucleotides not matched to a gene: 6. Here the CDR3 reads CASSLYSGSDGELFF. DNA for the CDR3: TGTGCCAGCAGTTTGTATAGCGGGAGTGACGGGGAGCTGTTTTTT.

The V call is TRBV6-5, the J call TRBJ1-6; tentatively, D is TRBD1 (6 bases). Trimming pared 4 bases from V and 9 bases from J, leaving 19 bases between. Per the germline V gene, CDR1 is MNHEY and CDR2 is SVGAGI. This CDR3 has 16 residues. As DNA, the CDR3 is TGTGCCAGCAGTTCCGGTCTTGGGGGCTCGGGTTCACCCCTCCACTTT. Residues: CASSSGLGGSGSPLHF.

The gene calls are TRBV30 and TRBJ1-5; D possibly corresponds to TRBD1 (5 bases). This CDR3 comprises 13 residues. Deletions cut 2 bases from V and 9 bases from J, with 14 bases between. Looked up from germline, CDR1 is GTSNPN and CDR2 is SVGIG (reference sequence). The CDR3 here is CAWSTGEERPQHF. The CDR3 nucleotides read TGTGCCTGGAGTACGGGGGAAGAAAGGCCCCAGCATTTT.